Presented here are 7 T cell receptor beta chains from one specimen sequenced in a study of OX40 agonist ivuxolimab in advanced cancers. The library was generated by the immunoSEQ multiplex PCR assay. Entries here come from immuneACCESS through TCRdb and include only in-frame sequences with V and J called. Some clones fail to appear in such tables; in the studies checked, an unresolved V gene covers under half of the shortfall, and the cause of the remainder is unknown. For this sample the table gives tens of thousands of clones, of which roughly four fifths were detected only once. The ten largest make up about 5% of the sample. This specimen was CD4+ or CD8+ T cells sorted from blood, taken in a trial of the OX40 agonist ivuxolimab. The receptors shown here come from an adult with an advanced solid tumor such as melanoma, head and neck, liver or kidney cancer.

This chain joins TRBV4-1 and TRBJ1-2; D is perhaps TRBD1 (6 bases). The length of the CDR3 is 14 residues. The germline gives CDR1 MGHRA, CDR2 YSYEKL. Trimming took 4 bases from V and 8 from J, leaving 17 bases between them. DNA of the CDR3: TGCGCCAGCAGCCCGCCTCGGACAGAGAGGGGCTACACCTTC. Translating it yields CASSPPRTERGYTF.

The chain recombines TRBV27 with TRBJ2-2; TRBD2 aligns across 13 bases. The germline CDR1 and CDR2 sequences are MNHEY and SMNVEV (reference sequence). The trim removed 6 bases at V and 7 bases at J, leaving 8 bases unmatched. The CDR3 spans 16 residues. CDR3 DNA sequence: TGTGCCAGCAGCCGCACTAGCGGGGGGGGAATCGGGGAGCTGTTTTTT. Translation gives CASSRTSGGGIGELFF.

Regarding this clone: A junction boundary mismatches the germline segment, possibly from a read error. At the DNA level, this CDR3 is encoded by other sequences in the same sample as well. J is TRBJ1-2 and V is TRBV11-2; D is unclear. CDR3 length: 14 residues. Germline V CDR1 and CDR2: SGHAT, FQNNGV. For the CDR3, the DNA is TGTGCCAGCAGCCTAGAAGACCGGGATAAGGGCTACACCTTC. This translates into CASSLEDRDKGYTF.

The chain carries TRBV7-2 and TRBJ2-3; 8 bases line up with TRBD1. The CDR3 spans 15 residues. The ends lost 5 bases at V and 2 bases at J; junction bases unmatched: 6. In germline, CDR1 is SGHTA, CDR2 FQGNSA. The CDR3 is CASSPGTGLTDTQYF. DNA for the CDR3: TGTGCCAGCAGCCCCGGGACAGGCCTCACAGATACGCAGTATTTT.

V usage is TRBV5-6 and J usage is TRBJ2-3; 12 nucleotides agree with TRBD2. V dropped 1 base and J dropped 5; count of bases not matched to a gene: 2. CDR3 length equals 15 residues. Germline lookup yields CDR1 SGHDT and CDR2 YYEEEE. DNA for the CDR3: TGTGCCAGCAGCTTGTTACTAGCGGGGGGAGATACGCAGTATTTT. The encoded protein is CASSLLLAGGDTQYF.

The chain is built from TRBV7-9 and TRBJ2-7; 9 positions match TRBD2. V lost 3 bases and J lost 5; bases outside the gene matches: 14. The V gene's germline CDR1 is SEHNR and CDR2 FQNEAQ (reference sequence). The CDR3 is 17 residues long. The CDR3 coding sequence is TGTGCCAGCAGCTTCCTAGCGGGAAAAAGCGCCGGCGACGAGCAGTACTTC. This translates into CASSFLAGKSAGDEQYF.

The chain joins TRBV7-9 to TRBJ1-5; D may be TRBD1 (5 bases). The CDR3 covers 15 residues. V lost 1 base to trimming and J lost 5 bases, with 12 bases between them. The germline CDR1 and CDR2 sequences are SEHNR and FQNEAQ (reference sequence). The CDR3 loop reads CASSLVGVRDQPQHF. DNA for the CDR3: TGTGCCAGCAGCTTAGTAGGGGTAAGGGATCAGCCCCAGCATTTT.